These 23 T cell receptor beta chains originate from one sample sequenced in a study of CD8 T cells in Susac syndrome. Reverse transcription used roughly 0.5 to 1 ug RNA and random hexamers. TCRdb re-derived calls from the immunoSEQ multiplex PCR reads in MiXCR, one entry per CDR3 protein. The sample contains 250,000 to 300,000 distinct CDR3 sequences, 75% to 85% of which appear only once. Sequencing was done on a sample of CD8+ T cells from PBMCs. The source is a human donor with multiple sclerosis.

In its sample, this clonotype was seen once. The chain joins TRBV4-3 to TRBJ1-2, with D perhaps matching TRBD1 (5 bases). Deletions cut 0 bases from V and 1 base from J, with 15 bases between. The CDR3 is 17 amino acids. The germline V gene has CDR1 LGHNA and CDR2 YSLEER. The CDR3 coding sequence is TGCGCCAGCAGCCAAGATACCGACAGAACAATTAACTATGGCTACACCTTC. Encoded protein: CASSQDTDRTINYGYTF.

This clonotype was recorded only once. V usage is TRBV5-6 and J usage is TRBJ2-7; possibly TRBD1 or TRBD2 for D (5 bases each). There are 12 residues in the CDR3. The V and J ends lost 7 bases and 5 bases respectively, with 13 bases between them. Germline V lookup: CDR1 SGHDT, CDR2 YYEEEE. The chain's CDR3 is CASGDLWDEQYF. The CDR3, as DNA: TGTGCCAGCGGGGACCTTTGGGACGAGCAGTACTTC.

The chain couples TRBV6-1 to TRBJ2-7; TRBD2 matches at 7 bases. The CDR3 length is 13 residues. J lost 4 bases, V lost 5 bases, and 5 bases had no gene match. Germline V CDR1 and CDR2: MNHNS, SASEGT. The CDR3 protein is CASSSSGNYEQYF. The CDR3 region has the DNA TGTGCCAGCAGTTCTAGCGGAAATTACGAGCAGTACTTC.

The chain couples TRBV12-3 or TRBV12-4 to TRBJ2-1; the match to TRBD2 covers 9 bases. Trimming cost V 3 bases and J 7 bases; bases outside gene matches: 7. The CDR3 is 15 amino acids. This CDR3 reads CASSFAGGLRNEQFF. The DNA for the CDR3 is TGTGCCAGCAGTTTCGCGGGAGGGCTGAGGAATGAGCAGTTCTTC.

The CDR3: CASSPDPQPQHF. In nucleotides, the CDR3 is TGTGCCAGCTCTCCCGACCCACAGCCCCAGCATTTT. The V and J genes are TRBV18 and TRBJ1-5; no clear D gene. This CDR3 contains 12 residues. Germline V gene sequence: CDR1 KGHSH, CDR2 LQKENI. V lost 6 bases to trimming and J lost 7 bases, with 10 bases between them.

CDR3 sequence reads: CASSLQVGVRDTQYF. CDR3 DNA sequence: TGTGCCAGCAGCTTGCAGGTTGGGGTTAGAGATACGCAGTATTTT. This chain joins TRBV7-9 and TRBJ2-3; D not resolved. This CDR3 comprises 15 residues. V dropped 3 bases and J dropped 5 bases, with 15 bases sitting between them. Germline loops: CDR1 SEHNR, CDR2 FQNEAQ (reference sequence). Complete variable domain (other parts from reference TRBV7-9 and TRBJ2-3): DTGVSQNPRHKITKRGQNVTFRCDPISEHNRLYWYRQTLGQGPEFLTYFQNEAQLEKSRLLSDRFSAERPKGSFSTLEIQRTEQGDSAMYLCASSLQVGVRDTQYFGPGTRLTVL.

The rearrangement uses TRBV28 and TRBJ2-7, with 8 bases identical to TRBD2. CDR3 length: 13 residues. Trimming took 6 bases from V and 5 from J; bases not matched to a gene: 6. From germline, CDR1 is MDHEN and CDR2 SYDVKM. CDR3 bases: TGTGCCAGCAGGTCGGGGGGGTCGAACGAGCAGTACTTC. This sequence encodes CASRSGGSNEQYF.

The chain couples TRBV28 to TRBJ2-1; either TRBD1 or TRBD2 may supply D (5 bases each). Germline V CDR1 and CDR2: MDHEN, SYDVKM. The CDR3 loop spans 16 amino acids. Deletions cut 5 bases from V and 4 bases from J, with 18 bases between. The CDR3 region is CASSPPSGPGYNEQFF. The CDR3 DNA is TGTGCCAGCAGTCCACCCTCGGGGCCCGGGTACAATGAGCAGTTCTTC.

This chain uses TRBV7-9 with TRBJ2-3, with D possibly matching TRBD1 (6 bases). Trimming took off 5 bases at V and 0 bases at J, with 18 bases between the two ends. Germline assignment: CDR1 SEHNR and CDR2 FQNEAQ (reference sequence). The CDR3 spans 17 residues. The CDR3 DNA sequence: TGTGCCAGCAGCCCACAGGGATGGAGTCGTAGCACAGATACGCAGTATTTT. Protein: CASSPQGWSRSTDTQYF.

The chain is built from TRBV2 and TRBJ2-1; TRBD2 matches 15 bases. The germline V gene has CDR1 SNHLY and CDR2 FYNNEI. The CDR3 spans 14 residues. J gave up 9 bases and V 5 bases, and 2 bases lay outside the gene matches. This chain's CDR3 is CASSWTSGRGEQFF. CDR3 DNA: TGTGCCAGCAGTTGGACTAGCGGGAGGGGTGAGCAGTTCTTC.

V and J are TRBV7-8 and TRBJ2-7, with D tentatively TRBD1 (6 bases). The germline V and J ends were trimmed by 5 bases and 2 bases, with 13 bases remaining between them. Germline CDR1 reads SGHVS; CDR2 reads FQNEAQ. The CDR3 extends over 14 amino acids. The CDR3 reads CASSPRQDAYEQYF. The CDR3 nucleotides are TGTGCCAGCAGCCCGCGACAGGATGCCTACGAGCAGTACTTC.

In regard to this clonotype: This may arise from a read error, as a much more abundant clone is one base away. The genes are TRBV7-2 and TRBJ1-2, with D perhaps TRBD1 (5 bases). Looked up from germline, CDR1 is SGHTA and CDR2 is FQGNSA. Trimming cost V 1 base and J 5 bases, with 8 bases left between them. The CDR3 loop spans 13 amino acids. In DNA form, the CDR3 reads TGTGCCAGCAGCTTAGGGTCAGGGTATGGCTACACCTTC. Translated: CASSLGSGYGYTF. The full variable domain, its missing parts supplied by reference TRBV7-2 and TRBJ1-2, is GAGVSQSPSNKVTEKGKDVELRCDPISGHTALYWYRQSLGQGLEFLIYFQGNSAPDKSGLPSDRFSAERTGGSVSTLTIQRTQQEDSAVYLCASSLGSGYGYTFGSGTRLTVV.

V is TRBV19 and J is TRBJ2-2; 7 nucleotides agree with TRBD2. V lost 10 bases to trimming and J lost 3 bases; unmatched junction nucleotides: 11. CDR1 and CDR2 (germline): LNHDA, SQIVND (reference sequence). The CDR3 loop spans 15 amino acids. The CDR3 nucleotides read TGTGCCACGGGGAGGGGTTTGTTTGACACCGGGGAGCTGTTTTTT. Translated: CATGRGLFDTGELFF.

This chain connects TRBV6-1 to TRBJ2-4, with D tentatively TRBD1 or TRBD2 (5 bases each). CDR1 and CDR2 from the germline V gene are MNHNS and SASEGT. CDR3 length equals 18 residues. Trimming took off 2 bases at V and 0 bases at J, with 17 bases between the two ends. In nucleotides, the CDR3 is TGTGCCAGCAGTGAACAGAGGGTTGGGACCCTAGCCAAAAACATTCAGTACTTC. Protein: CASSEQRVGTLAKNIQYF.

The chain carries TRBV7-2 and TRBJ2-3, with TRBD2 as a possible D gene (6 bases). Trimming pared 1 base from V and 3 bases from J, leaving 11 bases between. Germline-derived CDR1 and CDR2 are SGHTA and FQGNSA. CDR3 size: 15 residues. The CDR3 region is CASSLVGLGTDTQYF. CDR3 sequence (DNA): TGTGCCAGCAGCTTAGTGGGACTGGGGACAGATACGCAGTATTTT.

In regard to this clonotype: Mismatch with germline at one junction end may stem from a read error. The CDR3 DNA reads TGTGCCAGCAGCCCGGCCCCGGGACAGTCGGCCTCCTCTGAAAACACCATATATTTT. Translating it yields CASSPAPGQSASSENTIYF. J is TRBJ1-3 and V is TRBV5-4; 7 bases line up with TRBD1. In germline, CDR1 is SGHNT, CDR2 YYREEE (reference sequence). CDR3 length equals 19 residues.

This rearrangement joins TRBV6-1 to TRBJ2-7; D is uncertain. The V and J ends lost 5 bases and 2 bases respectively, with 13 bases between them. This CDR3 region has 14 residues. CDR1 and CDR2 from the germline V gene are MNHNS and SASEGT. The CDR3 DNA sequence: TGTGCCAGCAGTTGGAGTTCCCCCACCTACGAGCAGTACTTC. Protein product: CASSWSSPTYEQYF.

This chain links TRBV6-2 or TRBV6-3 with TRBJ2-1, with TRBD1 as a possible D gene (6 bases). Germline V gene sequence: CDR1 MNHEY, CDR2 SVGEGT. The CDR3 runs 11 residues. V shed 5 bases and J shed 10 bases, with 9 bases lying between them. The CDR3 region is CASSHGTEQFF. DNA of the CDR3: TGTGCCAGCAGTCACGGGACAGAGCAGTTCTTC.

The chain has TRBV28 and TRBJ2-7; tentative D call: TRBD1 (5 bases). CDR1 is MDHEN and CDR2 is SYDVKM in the germline V gene. Trimming shortened V by 2 bases and J by 10 bases, and 18 bases separated the two germline ends. The CDR3 spans 14 residues. The CDR3 reads CASSLPSQGPLQYF. CDR3 sequence (DNA): TGTGCCAGCAGTTTACCGTCCCAGGGCCCCCTCCAGTACTTC.

The chain employs TRBV7-2 and TRBJ2-7, with D tentatively TRBD2 (7 bases). Per the germline V gene, CDR1 is SGHTA and CDR2 is FQGNSA. Trimming removed 7 bases at V and 3 bases at J, with 13 bases between. The CDR3 is 13 residues long. In DNA form, the CDR3 reads TGTGCCAGCACCCTGGGGGGGCTCTACGAGCAGTACTTC. Translated: CASTLGGLYEQYF.

The rearrangement joins TRBV6-2 or TRBV6-3 to TRBJ2-7, with 11 bases aligning to TRBD1. V trimming: 0 bases; J trimming: 2 bases; junction bases outside the gene matches: 9. The germline V gene has CDR1 MNHEY and CDR2 SVGEGT. This CDR3 is 18 amino acids long. The CDR3 here is CASSYSPPRTGGPYEQYF. DNA of the CDR3: TGTGCCAGCAGTTACTCTCCACCCCGGACAGGGGGCCCCTACGAGCAGTACTTC.

The chain combines TRBV24-1 with TRBJ2-7, with D perhaps matching TRBD1 (7 bases). V shed 9 bases and J shed 5 bases, with 13 bases lying between them. CDR1 and CDR2 from the germline V gene are KGHDR and SFDVKD. This CDR3 has 12 residues. The CDR3 DNA sequence: TGTGCCACCGGGCAGGGGGGCGACGAGCAGTACTTC. Amino acid sequence: CATGQGGDEQYF.

This chain joins TRBV27 and TRBJ2-3, with D perhaps matching TRBD2 (6 bases). The V end was cut by 5 bases, the J end by 11 bases, with 14 bases between. The CDR3 length is 12 residues. Germline V gene sequence: CDR1 MNHEY, CDR2 SMNVEV (reference sequence). CDR3 bases: TGTGCCAGCAGTACCCCCGGGGGTTGGCAGTATTTT. Translation: CASSTPGGWQYF.